This TCR beta chain was captured by sequencing in a study of PD-L1 blockade in urothelial cancer. The study's findings and limits: Tumor-associated blood clones were expanded more by durable-benefit patients at 3 weeks.

A word on this clone: Its antigen is undetermined.

Time point meaning: pretreatment peripheral blood. Method: immunoSEQ multiplex PCR; TCRdb's copy keeps in-frame clones and lacks some. The repertoire holds over 75,000 clones, with roughly nine tenths as singletons. CDR3 size: 13 residues. V was pared by 6 bases and J by 2 bases, with 10 bases between. Germline CDR1 and CDR2: SNHLY and FYNNEI. The chain carries TRBV2 and TRBJ1-2; D perhaps matches TRBD1 (6 bases). The material sequenced was PBMCs, taken around atezolizumab (anti-PD-L1) treatment. The sequence was collected from a woman over 75 with urothelial cancer. The CDR3 sequence: CASRAQGNYGYTF. CDR3 in DNA: TGTGCCAGCAGGGCCCAGGGGAACTATGGCTACACCTTC. Filled out from reference TRBV2 and TRBJ1-2, the complete variable domain reads EPEVTQTPSHQVTQMGQEVILRCVPISNHLYFYWYRQILGQKVEFLVSFYNNEISEKSEIFDDQFSVERPDGSNFTLKIRSTKLEDSAMYFCASRAQGNYGYTFGSGTRLTVV.